The entry below gives a single T cell receptor (beta chain) sequence along with its context. What it binds is unknown. This sample is drawn from a study of blood T cells in healthy people across ages. The study's findings and limits: Unsorted PBMCs prevented conclusive naive versus antigen-experienced comparison. It was found that TCR beta diversity correlated strongly with the percentage of naive T cells.

Together with a sample-barcoded 5' primer, a J-beta primer mix was included in a second PCR lasting roughly 6 to 12 cycles. TCRdb re-called the 5' RACE reads with MiXCR, one entry per CDR3 protein. The sample consists of around 650,000 distinct CDR3 sequences, approximately 30% of them appearing once. Collection of 8.5 to 10 milliliters of peripheral blood was performed for each donor. The TCR sequence derives from a woman of 80 years or more in good health. Material: blood.

DNA for the CDR3: TGCGCCAGCAGCCCAAGCATCAGCTCCTACGAGCAGTACTTC. Amino acids: CASSPSISSYEQYF. The chain recombines TRBV4-1 with TRBJ2-7; D is unresolved. The CDR3 spans 14 residues. The V and J ends lost 4 bases and 0 bases respectively, with 10 bases between them. The germline V gene encodes CDR1 MGHRA and CDR2 YSYEKL.